This T cell receptor beta chain came from a study of cytomegalovirus exposure and HLA in healthy donors. Here immunoSEQ multiplex PCR was the method, and the copy in TCRdb shows in-frame clones only, minus some. The table lists about 110,000 clones, roughly 90% of them singletons. The CDR3 sequence is 15 residues long. V was trimmed by 3 bases and J by 0 bases, leaving 12 bases between them. CDR1 is MNHEY and CDR2 is SVGAGI in the germline V gene. Study-level points and caveats: Roughly 170 TCR beta chains were listed as cytomegalovirus-associated. Most TCR sequences were seen very rarely across donors, but some public TCRs occurred in many. TCR clusters originating in the first cohort tended to co-occur in the roughly 130 validation repertoires, according to a later analysis.

It was the approximately 110-subject validation cohort, separate from the approximately 680-subject first cohort, to which the donors belonged. For this clone: Its antigen is currently unknown.

The TCR sequence derives from a woman aged 18-29 years in good health and CMV-seronegative. This chain joins TRBV6-5 and TRBJ2-7; possible D gene TRBD1, 5 bases. Specimen: PBMCs. CDR3 nucleotide sequence: TGTGCCAGCAGTTATTGGACACCGTCCTCCTACGAGCAGTACTTC. Its translation is CASSYWTPSSYEQYF.